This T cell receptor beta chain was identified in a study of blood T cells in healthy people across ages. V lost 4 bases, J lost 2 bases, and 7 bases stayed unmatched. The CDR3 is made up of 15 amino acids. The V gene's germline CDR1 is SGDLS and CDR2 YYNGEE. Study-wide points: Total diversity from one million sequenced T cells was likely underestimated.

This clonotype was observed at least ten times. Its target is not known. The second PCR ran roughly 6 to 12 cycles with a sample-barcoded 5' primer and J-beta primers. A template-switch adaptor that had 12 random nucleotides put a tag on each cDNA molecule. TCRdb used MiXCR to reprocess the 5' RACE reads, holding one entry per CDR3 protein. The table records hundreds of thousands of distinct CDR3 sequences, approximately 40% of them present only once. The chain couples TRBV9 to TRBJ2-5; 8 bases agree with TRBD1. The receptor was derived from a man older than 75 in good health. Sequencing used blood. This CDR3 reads CASSTYYRGQETQYF. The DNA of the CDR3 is TGTGCCAGCAGCACCTACTACAGGGGGCAAGAGACCCAGTACTTC. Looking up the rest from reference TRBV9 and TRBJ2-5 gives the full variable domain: DSGVTQTPKHLITATGQRVTLRCSPRSGDLSVYWYQQSLDQGLQFLIQYYNGEERAKGNILERFSAQQFPDLHSELNLSSLELGDSALYFCASSTYYRGQETQYFGPGTRLLVL.